Given below is one TCR beta chain in context. Its antigen is not known. The sample originates from a study of cytomegalovirus exposure and HLA in healthy donors. The table came from immunoSEQ multiplex PCR; TCRdb's copy has only in-frame clones and leaves some out. This sample has approximately 59,000 clones, with 93% found just once. Unmatched junction bases numbered 3, after V lost 2 bases and J lost 3 bases. CDR1 and CDR2 from the germline V gene are SGHAT and FQNNGV. The CDR3 spans 14 residues. Overall study findings and caveats: In the roughly 110 validation repertoires, just under 95% of cluster scores exceeded 0, per a later analysis. High sensitivity and specificity were reportedly achieved when the classifier diagnosed cytomegalovirus status. As confirmed in vitro, three CMV-associated chains were specific for CMV antigens. Most TCR sequences were uncommon, yet certain public TCRs appeared in many donors.

The TCR was taken from a woman between 18 and 30 years old in good health and CMV-seropositive. V usage is TRBV11-2 and J usage is TRBJ1-2, with 7 bases fitting TRBD1. Sequencing input: PBMCs. The CDR3 loop is CASSLFGTDYGYTF. The CDR3, as DNA: TGTGCCAGCAGCTTATTTGGGACAGACTATGGCTACACCTTC.